Listed here are 4 T cell receptor beta chains from one sample, sequenced in a study of blood T cells in healthy people across ages. Sample-barcoded 5' priming and a J-beta primer mix drove a second PCR of roughly 7 to 11 cycles. TCRdb processed the 5' RACE reads anew with MiXCR; each CDR3 protein has one entry. The sample has fewer than 2 million distinct CDR3 sequences, about 39% seen once; the top ten hold around 23%. Sequenced material: blood. The receptors originated from a human donor in good health.

This clonotype was seen only once. The chain couples TRBV7-2 to TRBJ2-4, with D unclear. The end of the DNA is better explained by TRBJ2-7, so the J call may be wrong. Germline loops: CDR1 SGHTA, CDR2 FQGNSA. CDR3 length: 15 amino acids. The CDR3 is CASSLNSAWTYEQYF. The CDR3, as DNA: TGTGCCAGCAGCTTGAACAGCGCCTGGACCTACGAGCAGTACTTC.

This clonotype was found once. At one end, the junction sequence differs from germline, possibly due to a read error. The V call is TRBV6-6, the J call TRBJ2-6; perhaps TRBD1 as D (5 bases). Germline CDR1 reads MNHNY; CDR2 reads SVGAGI (reference sequence). The CDR3 contains 18 residues. This CDR3 reads CASSYLMQEVSGASVLTF. In nucleotides, the CDR3 is TGTGCCAGCAGTTACTTGATGCAGGAAGTCTCTGGGGCCAGCGTCCTGACTTTC.

This clonotype was detected a few times. This chain joins TRBV20-1 and TRBJ2-1, with no clear D. CDR1 is DFQATT and CDR2 is SNEGSKA in the germline V gene (reference sequence). The CDR3 totals 13 residues. Trimming took 3 bases from V and 5 from J, leaving 11 bases between them. The CDR3 region has the DNA TGCAGTGCTAGCAGGATTATTAACAATGAGCAGTTCTTC. It is translated as CSASRIINNEQFF.

This clonotype appeared a few times. The chain is built from TRBV20-1 and TRBJ2-1, with D unresolved. The V end lost 6 bases, the J end lost 2 bases, and 14 bases lay between the germline ends. The germline gives CDR1 DFQATT, CDR2 SNEGSKA (reference sequence). The CDR3 is 14 amino acids. For the CDR3, the DNA is TGCAGTGCCTCCGCAAAGAGAACCTACAATGAGCAGTTCTTC. This encodes CSASAKRTYNEQFF.